This T cell receptor beta chain was obtained from a study of technical replicates of blood from a handful of donors (dated by TCRdb to between 2016 and 2019). Library generation was performed with the immunoSEQ multiplex PCR assay. TCRdb took this table from immuneACCESS and kept in-frame rearrangements with V and J called. Such tables lack part of the clones; where checked against another copy, unresolved V genes explain under half of the gap, and the rest is unexplained. Counted in this sample were 70,000 to 95,000 clones; roughly 92% of them appeared once. About 0.25% of the sample is held by the ten biggest clonotypes. The CDR3 has 18 amino acids, counting the end cysteine and phenylalanine. The DNA shown is the 54-base CDR3, in frame from base 1. Trimming costs V 3 bases and J 4 bases, and their ends lie 22 bases apart. From a lookup of the germline V gene, CDR1 and CDR2 are SNHLY and FYNNEI.

Note on this clone: This clone's antigen is unknown. Base qualities are missing; no much larger clone stands one base away.

Material for sequencing was T cells isolated from PBMCs. The chain is made from TRBV2 and TRBJ2-4; TRBD2 is perhaps the D gene, given 6 matching bases. The clonotype was recovered from a human donor in good health. The nucleotide sequence reads TGTGCCAGCAGTGATCCCTGGCGGGGCCGAGTATCGAAAAACATTCAGTACTTC. Protein translation: CASSDPWRGRVSKNIQYF.